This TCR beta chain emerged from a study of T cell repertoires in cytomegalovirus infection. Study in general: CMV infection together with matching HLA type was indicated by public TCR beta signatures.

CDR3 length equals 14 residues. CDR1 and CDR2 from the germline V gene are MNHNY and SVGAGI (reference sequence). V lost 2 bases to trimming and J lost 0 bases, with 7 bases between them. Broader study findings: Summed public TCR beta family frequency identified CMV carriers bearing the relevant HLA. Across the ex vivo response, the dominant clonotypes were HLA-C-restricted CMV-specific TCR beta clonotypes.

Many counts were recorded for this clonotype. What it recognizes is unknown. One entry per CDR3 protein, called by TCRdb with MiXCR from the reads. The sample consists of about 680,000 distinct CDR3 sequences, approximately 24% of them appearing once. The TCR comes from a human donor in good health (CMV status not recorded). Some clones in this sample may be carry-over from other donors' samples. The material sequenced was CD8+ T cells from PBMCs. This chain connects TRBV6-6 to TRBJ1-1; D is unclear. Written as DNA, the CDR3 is TGTGCCAGCAGTTACAAAACAATGAACACTGAAGCTTTCTTT. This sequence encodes CASSYKTMNTEAFF.